The rows below give T cell receptor beta chains drawn from one sample of a study of cytomegalovirus exposure and HLA in healthy donors. TCRdb keeps only in-frame clones here, not all; method: immunoSEQ multiplex PCR. The data show roughly 180,000 clones, approximately 79% seen once. Sequenced material: PBMCs. The receptors were gathered from a girl between 5 and 17 years old in good health and CMV-seropositive. Each CDR3 is given with its conserved first and last residue. Fields, in order: V gene, D gene, J gene, clone size, CDR3 protein, CDR3 DNA. D genes are given only for firm matches. Not all rows give a size; the values are once, few, many and, for expanded clones, a class.

TRBV5-8	NA	TRBJ2-7	NA	CASSLRTSPRGYEQYF	TGTGCCAGCAGCTTGAGGACTTCCCCCCGGGGATACGAGCAGTACTTC
TRBV5-8	NA	TRBJ2-7	NA	CASSLERVRYEQYF	TGTGCCAGCAGCTTGGAGAGGGTCCGGTACGAGCAGTACTTC
TRBV5-8	TRBD1	TRBJ2-3	NA	CASSRGQGTDTQYF	TGTGCCAGCAGCAGGGGACAGGGGACAGATACGCAGTATTTT
TRBV7-2	TRBD1	TRBJ2-5	NA	CASSSYRGRGQETQYF	TGTGCCAGCAGCTCCTACAGGGGTAGGGGGCAAGAGACCCAGTACTTC
TRBV19	NA	TRBJ1-1	few	CASSHGGGSAEAFF	TGTGCCAGTTCACACGGCGGGGGGAGCGCTGAAGCTTTCTTT
TRBV29-1	TRBD1	TRBJ2-7	NA	CSVVFPQGANEQYF	TGCAGCGTTGTTTTCCCCCAGGGGGCTAACGAGCAGTACTTC
TRBV4-1	NA	TRBJ1-5	NA	CASSHHRSRGSNQPQHF	TGCGCCAGCAGCCATCACCGGTCAAGGGGAAGCAATCAGCCCCAGCATTTT
TRBV7-9	NA	TRBJ1-6	once	CASSLGASVINSPLHF	TGTGCCAGCAGCTTAGGAGCGTCTGTGATTAATTCACCCCTCCACTTT
TRBV7-6	NA	TRBJ2-2	NA	CASSFWGTSAWTGELFF	TGTGCCAGCAGCTTTTGGGGGACTTCTGCATGGACCGGGGAGCTGTTTTTT
TRBV6-5	NA	TRBJ1-5	NA	CASRTPNQPQHF	TGTGCCAGCAGGACACCCAATCAGCCCCAGCATTTT
TRBV27	NA	TRBJ2-1	NA	CASSFRGSSYNEQFF	TGTGCCAGCAGTTTTCGGGGGAGCTCCTACAATGAGCAGTTCTTC
TRBV21-1	NA	TRBJ1-5	NA	CASSKQGEDQPQHF	TGTGCCAGCAGCAAACAGGGGGAGGATCAGCCCCAGCATTTT